The 25 T cell receptor beta chains below were found in one sample sequenced in a study of T cells after yellow fever vaccination. TCRdb re-analysed the 5' RACE reads in MiXCR, keeping a single row per CDR3 protein. The profile shows 230,000 or so distinct CDR3 sequences, approximately 3.8% of them singletons. The sample in question was PBMCs, obtained 15 days after the yellow fever booster vaccination. The source is a young man who received the YFV17D yellow fever vaccine.

This clonotype was picked up many times. J is TRBJ2-3 and V is TRBV20-1; 9 nucleotides align to TRBD2. The trim removed 5 bases at V and 10 bases at J, leaving 16 bases unmatched. The CDR3 covers 15 residues. The V gene's germline CDR1 is DFQATT and CDR2 SNEGSKA (reference sequence). CDR3 loop: CSAAPGTSPIGAQYF. Here the CDR3 DNA reads TGCAGTGCTGCTCCCGGGACTAGCCCGATCGGGGCGCAGTATTTT.

This clonotype was recorded many times. The chain links TRBV7-2 to TRBJ1-3; D ambiguous. V gave up 6 bases and J gave up 4 bases, with 10 bases separating them. This CDR3 has 13 amino acids. CDR1 and CDR2 from the germline V gene are SGHTA and FQGNSA. The chain's CDR3 is CASSVGLGNTIYF. The CDR3 coding sequence is TGTGCCAGCAGTGTGGGGTTAGGAAACACCATATATTTT. The full variable domain, its missing parts supplied by reference TRBV7-2 and TRBJ1-3, is GAGVSQSPSNKVTEKGKDVELRCDPISGHTALYWYRQSLGQGLEFLIYFQGNSAPDKSGLPSDRFSAERTGGSVSTLTIQRTQQEDSAVYLCASSVGLGNTIYFGEGSWLTVV.

In this sample, this clonotype turned up many times. V gene TRBV12-3 or TRBV12-4 combines with J gene TRBJ1-5, with a weak D call TRBD1 (6 bases). The CDR3 extends over 14 amino acids. V was pared by 6 bases and J by 4 bases, with 13 bases between. CDR3 nucleotide sequence: TGTGCCAGCAGCCTGACAGGAGGGAATCAGCCCCAGCATTTT. Its protein product is CASSLTGGNQPQHF.

This clonotype was observed many times. The chain carries TRBV12-3 or TRBV12-4 and TRBJ1-2; TRBD1 agrees at 9 bases. The CDR3 spans 15 residues. V gave up 5 bases and J gave up 4 bases; unmatched junction bases: 8. CDR3 sequence (DNA): TGTGCCAGCAGTGGGGACAGGGCGCTTTTCTATGGCTACACCTTC. Amino acid sequence: CASSGDRALFYGYTF.

This clonotype was counted many times. The chain couples TRBV2 to TRBJ1-1; the match to TRBD1 covers 9 bases. The junction had 6 bases not matched to a gene; V was cut back by 6 bases and J by 4 bases. The CDR3 sequence is 14 residues long. Germline CDR1 reads SNHLY; CDR2 reads FYNNEI. The CDR3 sequence: CASRDRGPGTEAFF. In nucleotides, the CDR3 is TGTGCCAGCAGGGACAGGGGCCCGGGCACTGAAGCTTTCTTT.

The sample holds many counts of this clonotype. The genes are TRBV4-1 and TRBJ1-4; possible D gene TRBD1, 5 bases. The CDR3 is made up of 16 amino acids. Germline lookup yields CDR1 MGHRA and CDR2 YSYEKL. V lost 1 base and J lost 2, with 11 bases in between. CDR3 coding DNA: TGCGCCAGCAGCCAAGGGGCAGGGACGACTAATGAAAAACTGTTTTTT. It translates to CASSQGAGTTNEKLFF.

This clonotype was observed many times. It is unclear where the CDR3 begins or ends on the DNA, so no DNA is shown, and the CDR3 is as TCRdb lists it. The chain recombines TRBV27 with TRBJ1-6; TRBD1, the table's D call, was not compared with the DNA. With termini counted, the CDR3 has 17 amino acids. Germline CDR1 reads MNHEY; CDR2 reads SMNVEV (reference sequence). The CDR3 here is CASSSSTLRDIRSPLHF.

The sample holds many counts of this clonotype. The V and J genes are TRBV7-2 and TRBJ1-1; the D gene is possibly TRBD1 (5 bases). The germline V gene has CDR1 SGHTA and CDR2 FQGNSA. The ends were cut back, 7 bases at V and 1 base at J, with 13 bases in the middle. This CDR3 is built from 14 residues. CDR3 residues: CASMPRGTNTEAFF. The CDR3 DNA is TGTGCCAGCATGCCCCGGGGGACGAACACTGAAGCTTTCTTT.

This clonotype has ten or more counts. V gene TRBV7-2 combines with J gene TRBJ2-1, with no clear D. Germline V CDR1 and CDR2: SGHTA, FQGNSA. This CDR3 region has 15 residues. V dropped 2 bases and J dropped 1 base, with 9 bases sitting between them. The CDR3 here is CASSLSRQSYNEQFF. The CDR3 bases are TGTGCCAGCAGCTTATCAAGGCAGTCCTACAATGAGCAGTTCTTC.

The sample holds many counts of this clonotype. The chain carries TRBV14 and TRBJ2-7, with 9 bases lining up with TRBD1. Germline V gives CDR1 SGHDN, CDR2 FVKESK. The CDR3 is 14 residues long. V shed 1 base, J shed 3 bases, and the junction held 1 base outside the gene matches. The DNA of the CDR3 is TGTGCCAGCAGCCAAGCGGGACAGGGCTACGAGCAGTACTTC. Translating gives CASSQAGQGYEQYF.

This clonotype was found many times. This chain joins TRBV5-4 and TRBJ1-2; D is unresolved. The V and J ends lost 0 bases and 4 bases respectively, with 10 bases between them. This CDR3 comprises 14 residues. CDR1 and CDR2 (germline): SGHNT, YYREEE (reference sequence). The CDR3: CASSLVGDVYGYTF. CDR3 sequence (DNA): TGTGCCAGCAGCTTGGTCGGGGATGTCTATGGCTACACCTTC. Complete variable domain (other parts from reference TRBV5-4 and TRBJ1-2): ETGVTQSPTHLIKTRGQQVTLRCSSQSGHNTVSWYQQALGQGPQFIFQYYREEENGRGNFPPRFSGLQFPNYSSELNVNALELDDSALYLCASSLVGDVYGYTFGSGTRLTVV.

This clonotype has a count of ten or more. The V gene is TRBV10-3, the J gene TRBJ2-3; 13 bases map to TRBD2. V dropped 10 bases and J dropped 4; count of bases not matched to a gene: 8. From germline, CDR1 is ENHRY and CDR2 SYGVKD. The length of the CDR3 is 15 residues. CDR3 nucleotides: TGTGCCACCAGGACTAGCGGGGGACTTGCAGATACGCAGTATTTT. This translates into CATRTSGGLADTQYF.

This clonotype has ten or more counts. The chain has TRBV29-1 and TRBJ1-2; D possibly corresponds to TRBD1 (5 bases). The CDR3 totals 12 residues. Germline CDR1 SQVTM, CDR2 ANQGSEA. The germline V and J ends were trimmed by 3 bases and 4 bases, with 9 bases remaining between them. The CDR3 spells CSVEGRAYGYTF. The CDR3 DNA sequence: TGCAGCGTTGAGGGGCGCGCCTATGGCTACACCTTC. Filled out from reference TRBV29-1 and TRBJ1-2, the complete variable domain reads SAVISQKPSRDICQRGTSLTIQCQVDSQVTMMFWYRQQPGQSLTLIATANQGSEATYESGFVIDKFPISRPNLTFSTLTVSNMSPEDSSIYLCSVEGRAYGYTFGSGTRLTVV.

This clonotype was detected many times. The DNA of the CDR3 is TGCGGCTCCGCCACCGGCACCGGGGAGCTGTTTTTT. Encoded protein: CGSATGTGELFF. The rearrangement links TRBV20-1 to TRBJ2-2, with unresolved D. The CDR3 is 12 amino acids. Germline V lookup: CDR1 DFQATT, CDR2 SNEGSKA (reference sequence).

This clonotype was seen repeatedly, ten times or more. This chain joins TRBV7-8 and TRBJ2-5; 7 bases are a match to TRBD2. The germline V gene has CDR1 SGHVS and CDR2 FQNEAQ. Trimming cost V 5 bases and J 5 bases; bases outside gene matches: 5. This CDR3 has 13 residues. The CDR3 DNA is TGTGCCAGCAGCCGACTCGGGGGGGAGACCCAGTACTTC. It yields the protein CASSRLGGETQYF.

This clonotype occurred many times. The rearrangement uses TRBV7-3 and TRBJ2-1, with D tentatively TRBD1 (6 bases). The V end was cut by 2 bases, the J end by 8 bases, with 10 bases between. The CDR3 sequence is 13 residues long. Germline V gives CDR1 SGHTA, CDR2 FQGTGA. The CDR3 region has the DNA TGTGCCAGCAGCTTAGCAGGGGCGGATGAGCAGTTCTTC. Translated, it gives CASSLAGADEQFF.

This clonotype was seen ten or more times. CDR3: CASQRRGEGDTQYF. Written as DNA, the CDR3 is TGTGCCAGTCAGAGGCGGGGGGAGGGAGATACGCAGTATTTT. The rearrangement joins TRBV5-4 to TRBJ2-3; TRBD2 matches at 8 bases. V gave up 8 bases and J gave up 5 bases; unmatched junction bases: 10. The CDR3 extends over 14 amino acids. Looked up from germline, CDR1 is SGHNT and CDR2 is YYREEE (reference sequence).

This clonotype was detected many times. The rearrangement joins TRBV7-9 to TRBJ1-2; tentative D call: TRBD1 (5 bases). Per germline, CDR1 SEHNR and CDR2 FQNEAQ (reference sequence). V dropped 5 bases and J dropped 4 bases, with 20 bases sitting between them. The CDR3 runs 16 residues. Here the CDR3 reads CASSSGRGPIGYGYTF. The CDR3 coding sequence is TGTGCCAGCAGCAGCGGTAGGGGCCCTATCGGCTATGGCTACACCTTC.

This clonotype has ten or more counts. The V call is TRBV7-8, the J call TRBJ2-5; D remains ambiguous. CDR1 is SGHVS and CDR2 is FQNEAQ in the germline V gene. The CDR3 spans 13 residues. V was clipped by 4 bases and J by 1 base, with 7 bases between them. CDR3 in amino acids: CASSWRSQETQYF. CDR3 nucleotides: TGTGCCAGCAGCTGGAGATCCCAAGAGACCCAGTACTTC. The full variable domain, completed using reference TRBV7-8 and TRBJ2-5, is GAGVSQSPRYKVAKRGQDVALRCDPISGHVSLFWYQQALGQGPEFLTYFQNEAQLDKSGLPSDRFFAERPEGSVSTLKIQRTQQEDSAVYLCASSWRSQETQYFGPGTRLLVL.

This clonotype was counted ten times or more. V is TRBV6-6 and J is TRBJ2-2; D is perhaps TRBD1 (6 bases). V was cut by 7 bases and J by 4 bases, with 10 bases left in between. Germline assignment: CDR1 MNHNY and CDR2 SVGAGI (reference sequence). This CDR3 contains 13 residues. The CDR3 bases are TGTGCCAGCACGTCAGGGGCCACCGGGGAGCTGTTTTTT. Translated, it gives CASTSGATGELFF.

At least ten counts were recorded for this clonotype. V is TRBV12-5 and J is TRBJ2-1, with TRBD1 as a possible D gene (6 bases). Germline V lookup: CDR1 LGHNT, CDR2 FRNRAP. V lost 4 bases to trimming and J lost 5 bases, with 15 bases between them. The CDR3 spans 15 residues. CDR3 DNA sequence: TGTGCTAGTGGTTCCCCAGGGGACAATCACAATGAGCAGTTCTTC. Translating gives CASGSPGDNHNEQFF.

In this sample, this clonotype turned up many times. V is TRBV11-3 and J is TRBJ2-2, with 8 bases that match TRBD1. This CDR3 comprises 16 residues. J gave up 1 base and V 3 bases, and 4 bases lay outside the gene matches. The germline V gene encodes CDR1 SGHNT and CDR2 YENEEA. The CDR3 sequence is CASSFSGTGNTGELFF. The CDR3 DNA is TGTGCCAGCAGCTTTTCCGGGACAGGGAACACCGGGGAGCTGTTTTTT.

In this sample, this clonotype turned up a few times. The rearrangement uses TRBV7-2 and TRBJ1-4; no firm D call. This CDR3 is built from 15 residues. V lost 5 bases to trimming and J lost 3 bases, with 13 bases between them. The germline CDR1 and CDR2 sequences are SGHTA and FQGNSA. The CDR3 DNA reads as TGTGCCAGCAGCCTAACAGCAATACCTAATGAAAAACTGTTTTTT. It translates to CASSLTAIPNEKLFF. Full variable domain (remainder filled in from reference TRBV7-2 and TRBJ1-4): GAGVSQSPSNKVTEKGKDVELRCDPISGHTALYWYRQSLGQGLEFLIYFQGNSAPDKSGLPSDRFSAERTGGSVSTLTIQRTQQEDSAVYLCASSLTAIPNEKLFFGSGTQLSVL.

This clonotype came up many times. The chain uses TRBV28 and TRBJ2-1, with D possibly TRBD2 on 7 matching bases. The CDR3 length is 13 residues. Between the trimmed V and J ends, which lost 4 bases and 10 bases, there was a span of 14 bases. CDR1 and CDR2 (germline): MDHEN, SYDVKM. CDR3 loop: CASSWGGSGEQFF. CDR3 nucleotides: TGTGCCAGCAGTTGGGGGGGCAGCGGAGAGCAGTTCTTC.

V and J are TRBV19 and TRBJ2-1; unclear D gene. Trimming shortened V by 2 bases and J by 10 bases, and 15 bases separated the two germline ends. The CDR3 totals 14 residues. Germline values: CDR1 LNHDA, CDR2 SQIVND (reference sequence). The DNA for the CDR3 is TGTGCCAGTAGTATATATGACTCCACGGAGGAGCAGTTCTTC. It codes for CASSIYDSTEEQFF.